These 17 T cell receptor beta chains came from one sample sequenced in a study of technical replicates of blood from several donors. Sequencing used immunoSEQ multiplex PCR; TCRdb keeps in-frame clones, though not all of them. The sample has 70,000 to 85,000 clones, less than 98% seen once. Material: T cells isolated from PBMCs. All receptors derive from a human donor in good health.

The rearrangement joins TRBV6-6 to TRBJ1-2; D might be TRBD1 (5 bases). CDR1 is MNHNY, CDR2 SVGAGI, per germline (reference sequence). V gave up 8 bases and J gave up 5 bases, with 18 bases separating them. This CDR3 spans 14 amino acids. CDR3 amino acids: CASGQSRGNYGYTF. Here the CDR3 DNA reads TGTGCCAGCGGGCAAAGTCGGGGGAATTATGGCTACACCTTC.

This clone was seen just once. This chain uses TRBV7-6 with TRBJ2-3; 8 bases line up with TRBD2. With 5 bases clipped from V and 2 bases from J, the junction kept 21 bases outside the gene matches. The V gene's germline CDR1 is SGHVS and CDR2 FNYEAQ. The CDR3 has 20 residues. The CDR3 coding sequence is TGTGCCAGCAGCCTCCGGGGAGCGGGAGATGATCAGTGGGCCACAGATACGCAGTATTTT. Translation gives CASSLRGAGDDQWATDTQYF.

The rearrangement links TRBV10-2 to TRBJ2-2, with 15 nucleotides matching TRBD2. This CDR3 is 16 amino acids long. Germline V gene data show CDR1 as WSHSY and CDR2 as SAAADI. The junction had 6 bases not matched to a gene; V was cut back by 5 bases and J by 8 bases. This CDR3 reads CASSPGLAGGKGELFF. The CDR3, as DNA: TGCGCCAGCAGTCCCGGACTAGCGGGAGGGAAAGGGGAGCTGTTTTTT.

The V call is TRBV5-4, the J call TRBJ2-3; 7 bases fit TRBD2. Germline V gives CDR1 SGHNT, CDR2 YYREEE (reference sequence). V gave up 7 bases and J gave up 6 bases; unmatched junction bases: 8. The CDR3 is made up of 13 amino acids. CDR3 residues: CASAGGRWDTQYF. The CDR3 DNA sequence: TGTGCCAGCGCAGGCGGGAGATGGGATACGCAGTATTTT.

CDR3 in DNA: TGCGCCAGCAGCTTGGTTTCTGGGACAGGGCGACACACTGAAGCTTTCTTT. The encoded protein is CASSLVSGTGRHTEAFF. This chain joins TRBV5-1 and TRBJ1-1; 9 nucleotides match TRBD1. The CDR3 covers 17 residues. Germline CDR1 reads SGHRS; CDR2 reads YFSETQ. The ends lost 0 bases at V and 3 bases at J; junction bases unmatched: 9.

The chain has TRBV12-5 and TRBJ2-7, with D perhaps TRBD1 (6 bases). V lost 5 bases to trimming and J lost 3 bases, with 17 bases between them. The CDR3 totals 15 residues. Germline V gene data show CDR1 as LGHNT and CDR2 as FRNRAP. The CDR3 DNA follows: TGTGCTAGTGGTCTACGACAGGACCACCTCTACGAGCAGTACTTC. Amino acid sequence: CASGLRQDHLYEQYF.

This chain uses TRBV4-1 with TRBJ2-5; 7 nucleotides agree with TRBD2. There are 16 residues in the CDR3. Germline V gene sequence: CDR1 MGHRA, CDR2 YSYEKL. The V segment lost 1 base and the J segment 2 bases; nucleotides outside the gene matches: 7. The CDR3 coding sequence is TGCGCCAGCAGCCAAGTACTAGCGTTGCTACAAGAGACCCAGTACTTC. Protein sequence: CASSQVLALLQETQYF.

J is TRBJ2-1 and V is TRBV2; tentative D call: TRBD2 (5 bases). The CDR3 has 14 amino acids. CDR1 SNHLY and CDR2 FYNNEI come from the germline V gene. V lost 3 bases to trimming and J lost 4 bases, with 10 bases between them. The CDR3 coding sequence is TGTGCCAGCAGTGATAGGGAGCCTTACAATGAGCAGTTCTTC. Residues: CASSDREPYNEQFF. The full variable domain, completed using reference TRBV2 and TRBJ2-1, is EPEVTQTPSHQVTQMGQEVILRCVPISNHLYFYWYRQILGQKVEFLVSFYNNEISEKSEIFDDQFSVERPDGSNFTLKIRSTKLEDSAMYFCASSDREPYNEQFFGPGTRLTVL.

Here the CDR3 DNA reads TGCGCCAGCAGCTTGGGCAGCGGGACTCCGAGGAACATTCAGTACTTC. Residues: CASSLGSGTPRNIQYF. The chain joins TRBV5-1 to TRBJ2-4; 7 nucleotides agree with TRBD2. V lost 0 bases to trimming and J lost 7 bases; unmatched junction nucleotides: 10. The CDR3 covers 16 residues. The germline V gene encodes CDR1 SGHRS and CDR2 YFSETQ.

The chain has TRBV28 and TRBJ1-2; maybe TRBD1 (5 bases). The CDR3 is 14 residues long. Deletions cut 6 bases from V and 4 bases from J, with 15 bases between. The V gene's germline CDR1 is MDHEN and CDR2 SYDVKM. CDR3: CASRWGGGGYGYTF. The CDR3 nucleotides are TGTGCCAGCAGATGGGGTGGGGGAGGCTATGGCTACACCTTC.

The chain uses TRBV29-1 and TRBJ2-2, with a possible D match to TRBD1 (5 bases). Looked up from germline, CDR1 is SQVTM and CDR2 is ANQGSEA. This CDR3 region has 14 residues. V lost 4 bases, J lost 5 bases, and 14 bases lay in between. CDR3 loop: CSVGDSTMTGELFF. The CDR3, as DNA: TGCAGCGTTGGTGACAGTACAATGACCGGGGAGCTGTTTTTT.

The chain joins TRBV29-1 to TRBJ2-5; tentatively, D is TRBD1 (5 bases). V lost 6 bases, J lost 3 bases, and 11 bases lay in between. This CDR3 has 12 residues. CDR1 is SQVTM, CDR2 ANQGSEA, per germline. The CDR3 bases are TGCAGCGTCTTGGGGCTTGAAGAGACCCAGTACTTC. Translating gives CSVLGLEETQYF. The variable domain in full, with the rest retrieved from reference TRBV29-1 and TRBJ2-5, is SAVISQKPSRDICQRGTSLTIQCQVDSQVTMMFWYRQQPGQSLTLIATANQGSEATYESGFVIDKFPISRPNLTFSTLTVSNMSPEDSSIYLCSVLGLEETQYFGPGTRLLVL.

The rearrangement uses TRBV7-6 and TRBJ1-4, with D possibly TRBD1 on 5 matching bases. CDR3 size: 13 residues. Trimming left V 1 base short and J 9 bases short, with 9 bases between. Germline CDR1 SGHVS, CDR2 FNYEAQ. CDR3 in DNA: TGTGCCAGCAGCTTAGATCTGGGGCAAAAACTGTTTTTT. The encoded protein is CASSLDLGQKLFF. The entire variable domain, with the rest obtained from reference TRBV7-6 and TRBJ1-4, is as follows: GAGVSQSPRYKVTKRGQDVALRCDPISGHVSLYWYRQALGQGPEFLTYFNYEAQQDKSGLPNDRFSAERPEGSISTLTIQRTEQRDSAMYRCASSLDLGQKLFFGSGTQLSVL.

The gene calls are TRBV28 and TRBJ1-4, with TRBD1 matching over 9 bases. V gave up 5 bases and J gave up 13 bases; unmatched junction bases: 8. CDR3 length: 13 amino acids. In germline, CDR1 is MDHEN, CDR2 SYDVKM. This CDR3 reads CASSENDRGGLFF. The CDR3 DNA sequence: TGTGCCAGCAGTGAAAACGACAGGGGGGGACTGTTTTTT.

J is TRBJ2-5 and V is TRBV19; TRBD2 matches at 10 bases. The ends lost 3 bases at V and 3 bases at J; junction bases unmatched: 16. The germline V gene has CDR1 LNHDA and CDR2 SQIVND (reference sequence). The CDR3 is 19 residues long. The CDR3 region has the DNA TGTGCCAGTAGTATCAGGGAGGGGACTAGCGAGGGGGCCAAAGAGACCCAGTACTTC. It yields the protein CASSIREGTSEGAKETQYF.

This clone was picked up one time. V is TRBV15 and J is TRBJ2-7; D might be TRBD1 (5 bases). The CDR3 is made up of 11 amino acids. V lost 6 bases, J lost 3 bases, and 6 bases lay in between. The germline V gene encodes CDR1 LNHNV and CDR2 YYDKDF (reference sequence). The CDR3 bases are TGTGCCACCAGGCAGGGCTACGAGCAGTACTTC. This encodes CATRQGYEQYF. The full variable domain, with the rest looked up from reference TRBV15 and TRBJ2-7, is DAMVIQNPRYQVTQFGKPVTLSCSQTLNHNVMYWYQQKSSQAPKLLFHYYDKDFNNEADTPDNFQSRRPNTSFCFLDIRSPGLGDTAMYLCATRQGYEQYFGPGTRLTVT.

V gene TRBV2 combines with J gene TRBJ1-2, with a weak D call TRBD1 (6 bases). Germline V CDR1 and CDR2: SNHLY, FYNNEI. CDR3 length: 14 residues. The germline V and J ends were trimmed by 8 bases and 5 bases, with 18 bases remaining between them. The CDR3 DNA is TGTGCCAGCCATCCGGGACAATGGTCTTATGGCTACACCTTC. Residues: CASHPGQWSYGYTF.